A single TCR beta chain is shown here with its context. Its antigen is not known. The CDR3 loop spans 11 amino acids. Trimming removed 10 bases at V and 5 bases at J, with 12 bases between. The germline V gene has CDR1 SEHNR and CDR2 FQNEAQ (reference sequence). This record belongs to a study of T cell responses to AZD1222 COVID-19 vaccine. General study results and limits: A reported finding is that nearly half of spike-specific TCRs target unmutated variant regions. Vaccine-associated CD4 TCRs spanned spike, dominant at 160-218 and 743-854.

Here immunoSEQ multiplex PCR was the method, and the copy in TCRdb shows in-frame clones only, minus some. Of roughly 130,000 clones listed, 88% are singletons. This TCR came from an adult in good health. The gene calls are TRBV7-9 and TRBJ2-7; D is uncertain. Material: peripheral blood, obtained on day 0 of MenACWY control vaccination. Written as DNA, the CDR3 is TGTGCCACCCAGACCCTGCACGAGCAGTACTTC. Encoded protein: CATQTLHEQYF.